This T cell receptor beta chain was sequenced for a study of blood T cell repertoires in COVID-19. Across the study: Donors in the United States, Italy and Spain gave samples during acute or convalescent COVID-19. In each case, the material was cDNA or gDNA derived from T cells, B-cell-depleted T cells, or PBMCs.

Trimming removed 4 bases from V and 6 bases from J; junction bases left unmatched: 14. The CDR3 sequence is 16 residues long. Germline V gives CDR1 LNHDA, CDR2 SQIVND (reference sequence). Original processing notes: Reference gene primer amplification yielded estimated nucleated cell counts. Clones were read by immunoSEQ multiplex PCR, and TCRdb kept only the in-frame ones, dropping some. V and J calls and clone size are copied from that table; D and trimming were computed from the DNA. The table has under 150,000 clones, roughly 80% seen once; the top ten hold around 1.5%. The J gene is TRBJ1-1, the V gene TRBV19, with TRBD1 matching 7 bases. The sequenced sample consisted of peripheral blood. This TCR was recovered from a man aged 50 to 59 with acute or convalescent COVID-19. CDR3 DNA: TGTGCCAGTAGTACCGACAGGGATGGGCCCCCGGCTGAAGCTTTCTTT. It encodes CASSTDRDGPPAEAFF.